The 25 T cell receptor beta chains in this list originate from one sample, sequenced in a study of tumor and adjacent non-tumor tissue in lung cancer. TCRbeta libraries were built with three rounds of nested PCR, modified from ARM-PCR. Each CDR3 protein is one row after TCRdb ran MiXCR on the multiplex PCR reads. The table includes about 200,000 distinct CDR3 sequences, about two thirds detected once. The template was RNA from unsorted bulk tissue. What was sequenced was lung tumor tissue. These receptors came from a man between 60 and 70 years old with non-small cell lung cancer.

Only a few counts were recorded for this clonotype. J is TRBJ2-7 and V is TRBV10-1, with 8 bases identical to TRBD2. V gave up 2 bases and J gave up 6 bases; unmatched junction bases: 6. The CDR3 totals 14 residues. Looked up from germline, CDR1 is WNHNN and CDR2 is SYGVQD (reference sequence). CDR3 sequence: CASSEPGLGAEQYF. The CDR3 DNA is TGCGCCAGCAGTGAGCCGGGACTAGGGGCCGAGCAGTACTTC.

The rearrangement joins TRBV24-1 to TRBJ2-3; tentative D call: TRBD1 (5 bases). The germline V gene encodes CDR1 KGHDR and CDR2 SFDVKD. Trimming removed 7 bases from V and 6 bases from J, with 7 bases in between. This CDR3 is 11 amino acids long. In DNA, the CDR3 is TGTGCCACCAGACAGGACGATACGCAGTATTTT. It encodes CATRQDDTQYF.

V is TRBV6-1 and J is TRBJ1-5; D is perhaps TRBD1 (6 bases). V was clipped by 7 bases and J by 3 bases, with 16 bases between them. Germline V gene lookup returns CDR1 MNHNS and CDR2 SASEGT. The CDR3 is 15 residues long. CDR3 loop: CASNKQGTVNQPQHF. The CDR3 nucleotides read TGTGCCAGCAACAAACAGGGAACAGTCAATCAGCCCCAGCATTTT.

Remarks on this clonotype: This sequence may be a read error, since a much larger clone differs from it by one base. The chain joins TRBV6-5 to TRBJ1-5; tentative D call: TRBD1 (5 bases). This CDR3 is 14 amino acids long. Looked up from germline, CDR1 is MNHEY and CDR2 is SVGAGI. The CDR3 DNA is TGTCCCAGCAGAGGACACAATAGCAATCAGCCCCAGCATTTT. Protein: CPSRGHNSNQPQHF.

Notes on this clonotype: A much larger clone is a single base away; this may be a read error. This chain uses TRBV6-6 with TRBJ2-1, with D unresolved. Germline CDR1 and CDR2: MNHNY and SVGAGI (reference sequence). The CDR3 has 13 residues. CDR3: CTGSYASLDEQFF. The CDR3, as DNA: TGTACCGGCAGTTACGCAAGTCTCGATGAGCAGTTCTTC.

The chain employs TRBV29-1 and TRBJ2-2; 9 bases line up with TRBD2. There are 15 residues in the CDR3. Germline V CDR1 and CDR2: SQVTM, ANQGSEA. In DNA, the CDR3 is TGCAGTCGTGATCGGGCTAGCGGGAATACCGGGGAGCTGTTTTTT. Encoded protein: CSRDRASGNTGELFF.

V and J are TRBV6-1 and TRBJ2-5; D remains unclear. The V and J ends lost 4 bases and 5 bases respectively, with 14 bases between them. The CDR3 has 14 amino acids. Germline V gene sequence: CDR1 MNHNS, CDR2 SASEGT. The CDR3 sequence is CASSAWPGRETQYF. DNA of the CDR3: TGTGCCAGCAGTGCCTGGCCGGGCCGCGAGACCCAGTACTTC.

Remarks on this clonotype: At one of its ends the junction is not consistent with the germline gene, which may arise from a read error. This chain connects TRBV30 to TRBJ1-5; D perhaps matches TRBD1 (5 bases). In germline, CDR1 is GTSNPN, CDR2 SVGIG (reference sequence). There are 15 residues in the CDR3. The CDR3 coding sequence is TGTGCCTGGAGTCAGGGCCGCGGTAGCAATCGGCCCCAGCATTTT. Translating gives CAWSQGRGSNRPQHF.

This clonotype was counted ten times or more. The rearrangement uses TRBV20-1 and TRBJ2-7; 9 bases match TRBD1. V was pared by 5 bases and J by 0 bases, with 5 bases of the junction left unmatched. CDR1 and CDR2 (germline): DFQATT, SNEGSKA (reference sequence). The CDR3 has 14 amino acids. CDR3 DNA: TGCAGTGCTGGAGGACAGGGGAGCTCCTACGAGCAGTACTTC. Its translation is CSAGGQGSSYEQYF.

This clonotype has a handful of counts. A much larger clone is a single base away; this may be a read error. The CDR3 nucleotides are TGTGCCAGCAGCTCATTGGAAGCCCAGTACTTC. This gives the protein CASSSLEAQYF. The V and J genes are TRBV11-3 and TRBJ2-5; D gene uncertain. The CDR3 runs 11 residues. Per the germline V gene, CDR1 is SGHNT and CDR2 is YENEEA. Trimming stripped 4 bases from V and 9 bases from J, with 9 bases between.

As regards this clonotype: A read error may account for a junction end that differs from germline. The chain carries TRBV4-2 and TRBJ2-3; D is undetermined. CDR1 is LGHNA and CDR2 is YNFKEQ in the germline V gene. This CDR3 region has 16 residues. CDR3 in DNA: TGTACCAGCAGCCAAGATTTCGGCCCCAACACAGATACGCAGTATTTT. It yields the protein CTSSQDFGPNTDTQYF.

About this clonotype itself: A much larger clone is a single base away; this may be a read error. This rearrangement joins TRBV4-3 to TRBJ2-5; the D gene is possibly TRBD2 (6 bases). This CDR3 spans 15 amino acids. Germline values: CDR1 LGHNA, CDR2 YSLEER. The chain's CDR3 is CASSQDRLSGEIQYF. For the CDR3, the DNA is TGCGCCAGCAGCCAAGATCGGCTTTCGGGAGAGATCCAGTACTTC.

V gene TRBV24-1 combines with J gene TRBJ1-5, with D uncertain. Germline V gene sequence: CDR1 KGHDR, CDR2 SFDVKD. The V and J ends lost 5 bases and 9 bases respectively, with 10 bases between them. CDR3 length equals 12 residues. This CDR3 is CATSAPGLPQHF. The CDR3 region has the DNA TGTGCCACCAGTGCACCGGGTTTGCCCCAGCATTTT.

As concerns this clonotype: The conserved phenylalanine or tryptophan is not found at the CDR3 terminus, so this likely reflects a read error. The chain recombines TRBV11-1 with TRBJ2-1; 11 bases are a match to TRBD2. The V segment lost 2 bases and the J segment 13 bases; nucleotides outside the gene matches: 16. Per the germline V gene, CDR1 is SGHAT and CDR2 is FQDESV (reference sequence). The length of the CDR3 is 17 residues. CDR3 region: CASSLSRLAGGNNVQFL. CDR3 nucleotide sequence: TGTGCCAGCAGCTTATCTCGGCTAGCGGGAGGCAACAATGTACAGTTCCTC.

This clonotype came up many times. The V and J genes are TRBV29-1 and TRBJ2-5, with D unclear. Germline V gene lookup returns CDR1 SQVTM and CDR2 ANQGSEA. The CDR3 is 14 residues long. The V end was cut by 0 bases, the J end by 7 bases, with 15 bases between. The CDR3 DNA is TGCAGCGTTGAAGATCAGGCCGGTCTTAGGACCCAGTACTTC. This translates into CSVEDQAGLRTQYF.

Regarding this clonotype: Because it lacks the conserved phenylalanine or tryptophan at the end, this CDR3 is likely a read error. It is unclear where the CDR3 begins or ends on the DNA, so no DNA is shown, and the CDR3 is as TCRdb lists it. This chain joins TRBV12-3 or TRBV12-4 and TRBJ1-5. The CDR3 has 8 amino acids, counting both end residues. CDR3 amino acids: CASTRHPI.

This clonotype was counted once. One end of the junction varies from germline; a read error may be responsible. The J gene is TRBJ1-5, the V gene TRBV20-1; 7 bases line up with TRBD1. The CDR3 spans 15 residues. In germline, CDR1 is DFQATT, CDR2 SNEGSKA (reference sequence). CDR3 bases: TGCAGTCCTAGAGATGTCCGGGACAGCCATCAGCCCCAGCATTTT. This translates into CSPRDVRDSHQPQHF.

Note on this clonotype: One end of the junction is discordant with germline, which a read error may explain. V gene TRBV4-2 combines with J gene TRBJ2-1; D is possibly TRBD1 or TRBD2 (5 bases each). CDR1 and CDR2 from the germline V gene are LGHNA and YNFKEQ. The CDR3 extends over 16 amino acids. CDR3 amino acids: CASSQEGRPGYDEQFF. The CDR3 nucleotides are TGTGCCAGCAGCCAAGAGGGACGTCCGGGCTACGATGAGCAGTTCTTC.

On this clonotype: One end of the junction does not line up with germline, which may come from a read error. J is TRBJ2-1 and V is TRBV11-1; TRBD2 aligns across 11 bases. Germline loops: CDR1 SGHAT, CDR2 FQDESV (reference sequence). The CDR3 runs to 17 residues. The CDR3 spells CASNQSYSGGAYNELFF. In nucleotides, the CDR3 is TGTGCCAGCAACCAATCTTATAGCGGGGGGGCCTACAATGAGCTGTTCTTC.

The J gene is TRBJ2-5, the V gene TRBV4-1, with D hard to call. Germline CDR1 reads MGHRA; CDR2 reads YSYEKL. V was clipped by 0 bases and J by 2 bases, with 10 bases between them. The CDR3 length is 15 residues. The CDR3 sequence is CASSQDGIRQETQYF. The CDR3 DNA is TGCGCCAGCAGCCAAGATGGGATCAGGCAAGAGACCCAGTACTTC.

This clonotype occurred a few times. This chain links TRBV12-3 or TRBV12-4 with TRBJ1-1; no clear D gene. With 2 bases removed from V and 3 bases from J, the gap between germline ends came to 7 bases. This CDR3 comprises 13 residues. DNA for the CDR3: TGTGCCAGCAGTTTAATGAGGGACACTGAAGCTTTCTTT. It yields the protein CASSLMRDTEAFF.

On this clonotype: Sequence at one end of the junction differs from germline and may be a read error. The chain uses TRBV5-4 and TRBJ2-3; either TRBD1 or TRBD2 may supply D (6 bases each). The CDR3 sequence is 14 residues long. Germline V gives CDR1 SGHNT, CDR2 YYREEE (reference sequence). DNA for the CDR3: TGTGTCAGCAGCTTGAGGGGGGCGGCAGATACGCAGTATTTT. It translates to CVSSLRGAADTQYF.

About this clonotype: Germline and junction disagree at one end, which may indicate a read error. CDR3 amino acids: CASSSVQFQESQYF. Written as DNA, the CDR3 is TGTGCCAGCAGCTCTGTACAGTTCCAAGAGTCCCAGTACTTC. The genes are TRBV11-2 and TRBJ2-5; D call uncertain. Germline values: CDR1 SGHAT, CDR2 FQNNGV. The CDR3 loop spans 14 amino acids.

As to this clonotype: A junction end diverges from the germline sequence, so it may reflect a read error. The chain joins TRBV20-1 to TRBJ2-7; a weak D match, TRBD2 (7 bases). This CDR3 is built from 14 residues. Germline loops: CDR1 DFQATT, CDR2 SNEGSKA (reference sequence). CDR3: CSARPAQGRDEQHF. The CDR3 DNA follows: TGCAGTGCTAGACCGGCTCAGGGGAGGGACGAGCAGCACTTC.

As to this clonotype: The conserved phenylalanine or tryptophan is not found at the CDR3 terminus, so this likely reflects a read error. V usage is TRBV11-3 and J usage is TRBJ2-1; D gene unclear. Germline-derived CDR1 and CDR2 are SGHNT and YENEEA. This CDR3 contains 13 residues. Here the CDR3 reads CASSPDRYKEQFL. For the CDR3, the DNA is TGTGCCAGCAGCCCGGACCGTTACAAAGAGCAGTTCTTA.